This record covers a single T cell receptor (beta chain). The antigen is not known. The germline gives CDR1 MDHEN, CDR2 SYDVKM. V was shortened by 6 bases and J by 4 bases, with 16 bases between the two germline ends. The CDR3 length is 15 residues. Only one heparinised blood draw was taken per donor, and its volume averaged about 120 mL. A CD45RO/CCR7/CD25/CD127/CD95/CD27 panel sorted naive, central memory, regulatory and stem cell-like memory CD4+ cells. The data belong to a study of beta chain features in type 1 diabetes. General study findings and limits: Individuals with type 1 diabetes displayed fewer insertions and more deletions at VDJ junctions. In the patient group, naive, central memory and Treg TCRB repertoires seemed more alike than in the healthy donor group. All four CD4+ subsets of Type 1 diabetes patients contained TCRB CDR3s that were moderately but significantly shorter.

As every portion of the isolated RNA was reverse transcribed, the sequencing read expressed TCRB transcripts. Sequencing was performed with immunoSEQ multiplex PCR; in TCRdb, only in-frame clones are kept and a portion is missing. Of approximately 270,000 clones in the sample, roughly an eighth are singletons; the top ten hold under 0.02%. The clonotype comes from a man younger than 45 with type 1 diabetes. The sample consisted of naive CD4+ T cells from blood. The chain links TRBV28 to TRBJ2-1, with D perhaps TRBD1 (5 bases). CDR3: CASRGDRFIYNEQFF. The CDR3 DNA sequence: TGTGCCAGCAGGGGTGACAGATTCATTTACAATGAGCAGTTCTTC. Variable domain in full (rest from reference TRBV28 and TRBJ2-1): DVKVTQSSRYLVKRTGEKVFLECVQDMDHENMFWYRQDPGLGLRLIYFSYDVKMKEKGDIPEGYSVSREKKERFSLILESASTNQTSMYLCASRGDRFIYNEQFFGPGTRLTVL.